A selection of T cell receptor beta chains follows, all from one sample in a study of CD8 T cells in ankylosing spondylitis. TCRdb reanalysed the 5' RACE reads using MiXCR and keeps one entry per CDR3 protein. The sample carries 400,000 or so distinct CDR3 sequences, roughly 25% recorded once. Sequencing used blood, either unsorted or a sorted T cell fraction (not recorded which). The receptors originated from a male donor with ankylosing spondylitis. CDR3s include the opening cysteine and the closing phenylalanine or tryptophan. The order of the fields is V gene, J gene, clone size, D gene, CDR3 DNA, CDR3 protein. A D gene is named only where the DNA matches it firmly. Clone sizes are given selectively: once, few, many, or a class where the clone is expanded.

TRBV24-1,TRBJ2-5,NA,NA,TGTGCCACCAGTGATTCTCCAGGGGAAAGTGGCCAAGAGACCCAGTACTTC,CATSDSPGESGQETQYF
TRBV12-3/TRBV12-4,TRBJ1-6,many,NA,TGTGCCAGCAGTTTCAGTCCAGCCAATAATTCACCCCTCCACTTT,CASSFSPANNSPLHF
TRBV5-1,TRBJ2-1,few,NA,TGCGCCAGCAGCCCGACGGAGGGCTACAATGAGCAGTTCTTC,CASSPTEGYNEQFF
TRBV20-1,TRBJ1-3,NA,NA,TGCAGTGCTAGAGACGGCTCTGGAAACACCATATATTTT,CSARDGSGNTIYF
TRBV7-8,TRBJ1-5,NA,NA,TGTGCCAGCAGCTTAATGTTCCAAATGGCTCAGCCCCAGCATTTT,CASSLMFQMAQPQHF
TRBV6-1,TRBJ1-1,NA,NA,TGTGCCAGCAGTATGCAGGGGACCTATGAAGCTTTCTTT,CASSMQGTYEAFF
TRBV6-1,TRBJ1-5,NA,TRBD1,TGTGCCAGCAGTGGGTTGGGACAGGGCAATCAGCCCCAGCATTTT,CASSGLGQGNQPQHF
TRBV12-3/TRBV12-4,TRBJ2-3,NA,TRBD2,TGTGCCAGCAGTTTAAGACTAGCGGTCACAGATACGCAGTATTTT,CASSLRLAVTDTQYF
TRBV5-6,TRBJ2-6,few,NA,TGTGCCAGCAGCTTGGTATCTGGTTGGTCCAACGTCCTGACTTTC,CASSLVSGWSNVLTF
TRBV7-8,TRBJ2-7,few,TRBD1,TGTGCCAGCAGCTTACAAACGACAGGGGGGAACTCCTACGAGCAGTACTTC,CASSLQTTGGNSYEQYF
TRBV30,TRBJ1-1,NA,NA,TGTGCCTGGAGTGCCCCCGGGGCGCGATTGAACACTGAAGCTTTCTTT,CAWSAPGARLNTEAFF
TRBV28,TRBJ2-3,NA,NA,TGTGCCAGCAGTATTACTAGCACAGATACGCAGTATTTT,CASSITSTDTQYF
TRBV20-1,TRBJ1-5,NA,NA,TGCAGTGCTGGGGCGGCGGGCAGCAATCAGCCCCAGCATTTT,CSAGAAGSNQPQHF
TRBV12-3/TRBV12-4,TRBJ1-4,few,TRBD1,TGTGCCAGCAGTTTCGGAGGGGGCTTCGCAACTAATGAAAAACTGTTTTTT,CASSFGGGFATNEKLFF
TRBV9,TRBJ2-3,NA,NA,TGTGCCAGCAGCGTAGGAATAGATACGCAGTATTTT,CASSVGIDTQYF
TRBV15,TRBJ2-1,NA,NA,TGTGCCACCAGCAGAGATCCAGTCTACAATGAGCAGTTCTTC,CATSRDPVYNEQFF
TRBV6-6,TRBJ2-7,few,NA,TGTGCCAGCAGCCGCGGGTCTTCTTACGAGCAGTACTTC,CASSRGSSYEQYF
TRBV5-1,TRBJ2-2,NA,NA,TGCGCCAGCAGCTCCAGGGAATCCGGGGAGCTGTTTTTT,CASSSRESGELFF
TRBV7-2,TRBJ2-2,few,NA,TGTGCCAGCAGCTTAGGGGCCAGGGCCGGGGAGCTGTTTTTT,CASSLGARAGELFF
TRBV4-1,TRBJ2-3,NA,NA,TGCGCCAGCAGCCAACCGGACCGAAAAAACACAGATACGCAGTATTTT,CASSQPDRKNTDTQYF
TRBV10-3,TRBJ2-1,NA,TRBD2,TGTGCCATCAGTGAGACGGGACTAGCCCACAATGAGCAGTTCTTC,CAISETGLAHNEQFF
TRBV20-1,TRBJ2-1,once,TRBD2,TGCAGTGCACTTTTTCTAGCGGGAGGACTCTACAATGAGCAGTTCTTC,CSALFLAGGLYNEQFF
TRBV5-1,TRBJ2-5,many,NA,TGTGCCAGCAGCTTAAGGCTCCAAGAGACCCAGTACTTC,CASSLRLQETQYF